This T cell receptor (beta chain) stems from a study of blood T cell repertoires in COVID-19. Study-level information: Samples representing acute and convalescent COVID-19 were sourced from the United States, Italy and Spain. T cells, B-cell-depleted T cells, or PBMCs supplied cDNA or gDNA.

Study processing details: Estimated nucleated cell counts came from reference gene primer amplification. Clones were sequenced by immunoSEQ multiplex PCR, and TCRdb holds only the in-frame ones, with some missing. V, J and clone size are those of that table, while D and trimming were read from the DNA. The sample has 150,000 to 200,000 clones, approximately 80% seen once; the top ten hold 8% to 9.5%. CDR1 SGHDT and CDR2 YYEEEE come from the germline V gene. This CDR3 comprises 17 residues. With V trimmed by 3 bases and J by 2 bases, 11 bases remained unmatched. The chain recombines TRBV5-6 with TRBJ2-3, with 8 bases identical to TRBD1. The sequenced sample was peripheral blood. The sequence came from a man between 60 and 70 years old with acute or convalescent COVID-19. The CDR3 here is CASSWGTGAIVTDTQYF. The CDR3 nucleotides are TGTGCCAGCAGCTGGGGGACAGGCGCCATAGTCACAGATACGCAGTATTTT.